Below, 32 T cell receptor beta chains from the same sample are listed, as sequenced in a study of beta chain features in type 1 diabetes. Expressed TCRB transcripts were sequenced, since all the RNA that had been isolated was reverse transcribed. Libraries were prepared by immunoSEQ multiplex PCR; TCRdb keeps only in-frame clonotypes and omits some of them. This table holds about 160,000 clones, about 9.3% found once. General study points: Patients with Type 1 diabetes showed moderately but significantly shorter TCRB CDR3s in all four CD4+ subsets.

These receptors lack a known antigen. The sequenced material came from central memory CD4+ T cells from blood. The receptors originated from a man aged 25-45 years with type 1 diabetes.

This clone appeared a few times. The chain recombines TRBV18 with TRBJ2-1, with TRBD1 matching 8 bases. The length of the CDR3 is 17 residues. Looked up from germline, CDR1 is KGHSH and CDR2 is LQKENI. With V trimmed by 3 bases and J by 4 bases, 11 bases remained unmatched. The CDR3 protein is CASSPFARDRSYNEQFF. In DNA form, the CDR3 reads TGTGCCAGCTCACCCTTTGCCCGGGACAGGAGTTACAATGAGCAGTTCTTC.

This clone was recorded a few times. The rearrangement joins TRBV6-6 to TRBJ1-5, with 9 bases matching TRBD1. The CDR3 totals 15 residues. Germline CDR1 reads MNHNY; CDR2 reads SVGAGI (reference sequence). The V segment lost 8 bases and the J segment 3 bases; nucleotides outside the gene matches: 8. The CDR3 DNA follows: TGTGCCAGCTTACAGGGGGCGACCAACAATCAGCCCCAGCATTTT. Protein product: CASLQGATNNQPQHF.

The CDR3 is CASSLEGNAMSYTF. DNA of the CDR3: TGCGCCAGCAGCTTGGAGGGGAACGCTATGAGCTACACCTTC. The chain joins TRBV5-1 to TRBJ1-2, with a possible D match to TRBD1 (5 bases). V was trimmed by 0 bases and J by 9 bases, leaving 15 bases between them. Per germline, CDR1 SGHRS and CDR2 YFSETQ. The CDR3 consists of 14 residues.

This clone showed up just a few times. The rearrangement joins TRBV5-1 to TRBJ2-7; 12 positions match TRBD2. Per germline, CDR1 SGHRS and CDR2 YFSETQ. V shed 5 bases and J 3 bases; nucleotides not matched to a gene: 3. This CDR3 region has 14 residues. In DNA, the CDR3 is TGCGCCAGCAGACGGACTAGCGGGAACTACGAGCAGTACTTC. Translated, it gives CASRRTSGNYEQYF.

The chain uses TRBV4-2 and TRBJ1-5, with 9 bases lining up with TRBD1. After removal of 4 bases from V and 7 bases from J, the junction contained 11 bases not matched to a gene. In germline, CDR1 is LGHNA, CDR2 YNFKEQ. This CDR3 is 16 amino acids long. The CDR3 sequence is CASSPREQGAGQPQHF. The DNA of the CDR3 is TGTGCCAGCAGCCCTCGAGAACAGGGGGCAGGACAGCCCCAGCATTTT.

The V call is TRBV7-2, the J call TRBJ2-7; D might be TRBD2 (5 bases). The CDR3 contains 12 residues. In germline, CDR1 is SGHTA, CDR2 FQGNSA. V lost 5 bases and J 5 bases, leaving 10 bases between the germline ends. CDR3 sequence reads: CASSAGLHEQYF. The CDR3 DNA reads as TGTGCCAGCAGCGCCGGACTGCACGAGCAGTACTTC.

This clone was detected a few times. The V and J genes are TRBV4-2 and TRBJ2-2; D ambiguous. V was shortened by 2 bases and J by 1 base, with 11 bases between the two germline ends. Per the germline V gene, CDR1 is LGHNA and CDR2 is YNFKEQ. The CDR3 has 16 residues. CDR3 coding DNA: TGTGCCAGCAGCCAACTTCCCTTTGTGAACACCGGGGAGCTGTTTTTT. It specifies CASSQLPFVNTGELFF.

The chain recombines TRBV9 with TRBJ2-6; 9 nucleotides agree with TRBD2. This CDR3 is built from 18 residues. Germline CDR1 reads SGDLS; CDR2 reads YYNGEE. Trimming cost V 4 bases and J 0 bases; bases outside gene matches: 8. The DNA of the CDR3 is TGTGCCAGCAGCCCCTCAGCGGGAGGCTTCTCTGGGGCCAACGTCCTGACTTTC. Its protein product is CASSPSAGGFSGANVLTF.

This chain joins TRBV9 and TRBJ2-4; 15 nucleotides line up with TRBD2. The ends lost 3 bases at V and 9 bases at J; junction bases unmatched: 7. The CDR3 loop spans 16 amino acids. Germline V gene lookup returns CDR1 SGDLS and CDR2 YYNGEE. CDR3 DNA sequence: TGTGCCAGCAGCGCCGGACTAGCGGGAGGGTTAGGCATTCAGTACTTC. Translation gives CASSAGLAGGLGIQYF.

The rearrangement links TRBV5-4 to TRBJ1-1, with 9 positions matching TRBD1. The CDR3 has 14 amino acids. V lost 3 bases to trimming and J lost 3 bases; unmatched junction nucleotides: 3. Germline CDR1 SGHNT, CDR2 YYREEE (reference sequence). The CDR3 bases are TGTGCCAGCAGCTATGACAGGGGGGACACTGAAGCTTTCTTT. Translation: CASSYDRGDTEAFF. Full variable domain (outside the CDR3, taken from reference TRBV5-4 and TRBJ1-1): ETGVTQSPTHLIKTRGQQVTLRCSSQSGHNTVSWYQQALGQGPQFIFQYYREEENGRGNFPPRFSGLQFPNYSSELNVNALELDDSALYLCASSYDRGDTEAFFGQGTRLTVV.

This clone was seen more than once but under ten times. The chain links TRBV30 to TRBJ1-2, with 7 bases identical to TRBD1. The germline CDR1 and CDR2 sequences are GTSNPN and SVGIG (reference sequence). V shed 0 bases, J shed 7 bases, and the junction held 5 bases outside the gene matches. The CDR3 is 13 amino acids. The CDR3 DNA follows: TGTGCCTGGAGTGTACAGGGGAGTGGTGGCTACACCTTC. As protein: CAWSVQGSGGYTF.

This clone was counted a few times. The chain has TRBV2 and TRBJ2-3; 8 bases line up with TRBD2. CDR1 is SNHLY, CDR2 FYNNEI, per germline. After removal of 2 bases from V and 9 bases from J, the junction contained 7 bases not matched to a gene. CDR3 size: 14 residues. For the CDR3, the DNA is TGTGCCAGCAGTGAATCCAGCGGGAGTTTAACGCAGTATTTT. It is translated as CASSESSGSLTQYF.

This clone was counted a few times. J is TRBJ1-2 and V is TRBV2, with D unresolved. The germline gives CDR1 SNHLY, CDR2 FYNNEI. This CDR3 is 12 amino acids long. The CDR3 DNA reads TGTGGCAACAGTTCCTCTAACTATGGCTACACCTTC. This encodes CGNSSSNYGYTF.

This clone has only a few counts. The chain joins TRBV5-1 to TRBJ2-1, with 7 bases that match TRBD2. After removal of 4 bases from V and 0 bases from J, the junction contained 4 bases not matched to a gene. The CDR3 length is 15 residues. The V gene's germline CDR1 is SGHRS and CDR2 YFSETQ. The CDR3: CASSLAVSSYNEQFF. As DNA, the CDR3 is TGCGCCAGCAGCCTAGCGGTAAGCTCCTACAATGAGCAGTTCTTC.

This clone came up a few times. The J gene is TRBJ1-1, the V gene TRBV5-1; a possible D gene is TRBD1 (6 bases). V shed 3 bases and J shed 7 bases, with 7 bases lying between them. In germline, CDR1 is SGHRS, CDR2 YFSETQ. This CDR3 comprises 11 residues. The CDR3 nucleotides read TGCGCCAGCAGCTCGGACAGTGAAGCTTTCTTT. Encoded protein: CASSSDSEAFF.

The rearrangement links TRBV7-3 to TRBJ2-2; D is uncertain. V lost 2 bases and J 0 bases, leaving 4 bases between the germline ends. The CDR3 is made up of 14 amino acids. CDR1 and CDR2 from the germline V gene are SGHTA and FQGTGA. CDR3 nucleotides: TGTGCCAGCAGCTTATCCACGAACACCGGGGAGCTGTTTTTT. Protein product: CASSLSTNTGELFF.

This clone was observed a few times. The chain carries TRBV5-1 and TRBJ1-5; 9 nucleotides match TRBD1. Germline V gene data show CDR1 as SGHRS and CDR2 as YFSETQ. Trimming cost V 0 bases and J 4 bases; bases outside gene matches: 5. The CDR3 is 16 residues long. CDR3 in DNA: TGCGCCAGCAGCTTGGGCGGACAGGGGAAGAATCAGCCCCAGCATTTT. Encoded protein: CASSLGGQGKNQPQHF. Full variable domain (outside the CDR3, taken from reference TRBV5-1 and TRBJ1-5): KAGVTQTPRYLIKTRGQQVTLSCSPISGHRSVSWYQQTPGQGLQFLFEYFSETQRNKGNFPGRFSGRQFSNSRSEMNVSTLELGDSALYLCASSLGGQGKNQPQHFGDGTRLSIL.

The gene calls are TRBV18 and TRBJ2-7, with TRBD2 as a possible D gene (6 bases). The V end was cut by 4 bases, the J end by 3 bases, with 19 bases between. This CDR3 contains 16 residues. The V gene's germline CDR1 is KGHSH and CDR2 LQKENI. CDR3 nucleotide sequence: TGTGCCAGCTCACAAGTGGGGACGGCCGGGGGCTACGAGCAGTACTTC. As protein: CASSQVGTAGGYEQYF.

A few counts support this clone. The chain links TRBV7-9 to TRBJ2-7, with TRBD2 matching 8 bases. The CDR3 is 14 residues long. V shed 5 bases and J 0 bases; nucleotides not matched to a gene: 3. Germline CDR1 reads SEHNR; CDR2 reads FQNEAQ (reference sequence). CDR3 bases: TGTGCCAGCAGCCCAAGCGGGAGCTCCTACGAGCAGTACTTC. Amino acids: CASSPSGSSYEQYF. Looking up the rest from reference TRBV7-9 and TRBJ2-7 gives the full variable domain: DTGVSQNPRHKITKRGQNVTFRCDPISEHNRLYWYRQTLGQGPEFLTYFQNEAQLEKSRLLSDRFSAERPKGSFSTLEIQRTEQGDSAMYLCASSPSGSSYEQYFGPGTRLTVT.

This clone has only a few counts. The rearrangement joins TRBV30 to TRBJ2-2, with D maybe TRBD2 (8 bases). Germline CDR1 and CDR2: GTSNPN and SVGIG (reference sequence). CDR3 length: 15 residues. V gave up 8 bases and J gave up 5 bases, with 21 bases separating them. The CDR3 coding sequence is TGTGCCGCCCCTCGGGAGGGGGCGGGAACCGGGGAGCTGTTTTTT. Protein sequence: CAAPREGAGTGELFF. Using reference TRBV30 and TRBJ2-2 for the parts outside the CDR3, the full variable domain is SQTIHQWPATLVQPVGSPLSLECTVEGTSNPNLYWYRQAAGRGLQLLFYSVGIGQISSEVPQNLSASRPQDRQFILSSKKLLLSDSGFYLCAAPREGAGTGELFFGEGSRLTVL.

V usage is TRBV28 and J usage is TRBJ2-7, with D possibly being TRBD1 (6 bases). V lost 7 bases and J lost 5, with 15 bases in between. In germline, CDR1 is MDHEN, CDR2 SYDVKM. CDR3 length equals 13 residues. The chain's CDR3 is CASMGHQVDEQYF. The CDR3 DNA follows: TGTGCCAGCATGGGACACCAGGTCGACGAGCAGTACTTC.

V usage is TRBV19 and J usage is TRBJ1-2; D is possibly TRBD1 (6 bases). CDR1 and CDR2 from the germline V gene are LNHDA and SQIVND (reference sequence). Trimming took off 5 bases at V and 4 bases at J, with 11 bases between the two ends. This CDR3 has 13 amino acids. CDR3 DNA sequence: TGTGCCAGTAGTTCGGGACAAGTCTATGGCTACACCTTC. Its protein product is CASSSGQVYGYTF.

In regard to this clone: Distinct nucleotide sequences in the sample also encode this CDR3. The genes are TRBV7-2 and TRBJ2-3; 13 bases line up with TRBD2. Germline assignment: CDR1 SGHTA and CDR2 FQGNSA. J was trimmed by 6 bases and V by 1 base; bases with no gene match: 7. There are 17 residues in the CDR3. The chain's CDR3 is CASSLDTSGRAGDTQYF. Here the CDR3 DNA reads TGTGCCAGCAGCTTAGATACTAGCGGGAGGGCCGGGGATACGCAGTATTTT.

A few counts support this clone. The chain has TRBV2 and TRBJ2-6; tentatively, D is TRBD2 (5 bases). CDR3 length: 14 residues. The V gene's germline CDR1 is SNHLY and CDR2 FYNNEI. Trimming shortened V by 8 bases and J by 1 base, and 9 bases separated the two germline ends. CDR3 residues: CASSEESGANVLTF. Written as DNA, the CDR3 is TGTGCCAGCTCGGAGGAGTCTGGGGCCAACGTCCTGACTTTC.

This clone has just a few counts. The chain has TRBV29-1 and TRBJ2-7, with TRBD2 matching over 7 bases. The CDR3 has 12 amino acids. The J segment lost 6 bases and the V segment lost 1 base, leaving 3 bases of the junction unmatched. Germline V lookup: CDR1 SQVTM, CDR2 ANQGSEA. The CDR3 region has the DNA TGCAGCGTTGAAGGGGGGGAGGGCGAGCAGTACTTC. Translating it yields CSVEGGEGEQYF.

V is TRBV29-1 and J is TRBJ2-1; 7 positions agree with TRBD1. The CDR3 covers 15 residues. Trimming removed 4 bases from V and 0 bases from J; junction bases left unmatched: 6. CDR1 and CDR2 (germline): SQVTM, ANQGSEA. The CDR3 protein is CSVATGASSYNEQFF. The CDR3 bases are TGCAGCGTTGCAACAGGGGCAAGCTCCTACAATGAGCAGTTCTTC.

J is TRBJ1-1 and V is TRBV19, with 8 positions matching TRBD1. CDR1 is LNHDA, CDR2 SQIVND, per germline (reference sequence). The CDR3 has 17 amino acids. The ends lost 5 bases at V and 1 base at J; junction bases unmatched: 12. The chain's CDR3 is CASSLNAEGTGNTEAFF. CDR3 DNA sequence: TGTGCCAGTAGTCTGAATGCAGAGGGGACAGGGAACACTGAAGCTTTCTTT.

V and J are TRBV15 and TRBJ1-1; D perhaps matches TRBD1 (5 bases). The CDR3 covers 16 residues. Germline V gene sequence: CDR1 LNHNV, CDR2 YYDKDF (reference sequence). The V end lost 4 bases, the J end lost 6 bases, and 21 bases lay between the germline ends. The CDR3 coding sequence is TGTGCCACCAGCACCGGATTGGGGGGTCTTGGGCCTGAAGCTTTCTTT. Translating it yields CATSTGLGGLGPEAFF. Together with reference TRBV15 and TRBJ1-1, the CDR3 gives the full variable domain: DAMVIQNPRYQVTQFGKPVTLSCSQTLNHNVMYWYQQKSSQAPKLLFHYYDKDFNNEADTPDNFQSRRPNTSFCFLDIRSPGLGDTAMYLCATSTGLGGLGPEAFFGQGTRLTVV.

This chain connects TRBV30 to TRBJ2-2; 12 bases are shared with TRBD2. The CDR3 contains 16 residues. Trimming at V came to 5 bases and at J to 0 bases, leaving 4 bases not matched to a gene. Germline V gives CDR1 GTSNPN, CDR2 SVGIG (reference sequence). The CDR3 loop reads CAWARTSGTNTGELFF. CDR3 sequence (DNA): TGTGCCTGGGCAAGGACTAGCGGGACGAACACCGGGGAGCTGTTTTTT.

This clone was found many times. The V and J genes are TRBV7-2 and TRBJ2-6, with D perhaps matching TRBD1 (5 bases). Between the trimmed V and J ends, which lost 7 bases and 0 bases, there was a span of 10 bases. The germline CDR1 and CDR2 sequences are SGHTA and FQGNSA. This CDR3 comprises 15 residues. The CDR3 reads CASTLDSSGANVLTF. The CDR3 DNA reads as TGTGCCAGCACCCTTGACAGCTCTGGGGCCAACGTCCTGACTTTC. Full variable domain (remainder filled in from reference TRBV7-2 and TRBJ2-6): GAGVSQSPSNKVTEKGKDVELRCDPISGHTALYWYRQSLGQGLEFLIYFQGNSAPDKSGLPSDRFSAERTGGSVSTLTIQRTQQEDSAVYLCASTLDSSGANVLTFGAGSRLTVL.

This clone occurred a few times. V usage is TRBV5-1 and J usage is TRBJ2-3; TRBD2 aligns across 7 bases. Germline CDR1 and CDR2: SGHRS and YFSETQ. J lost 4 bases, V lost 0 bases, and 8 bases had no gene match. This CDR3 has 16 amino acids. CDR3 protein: CASSLAPGREADTQYF. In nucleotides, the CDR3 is TGCGCCAGCAGCTTGGCCCCAGGGAGGGAGGCAGATACGCAGTATTTT.

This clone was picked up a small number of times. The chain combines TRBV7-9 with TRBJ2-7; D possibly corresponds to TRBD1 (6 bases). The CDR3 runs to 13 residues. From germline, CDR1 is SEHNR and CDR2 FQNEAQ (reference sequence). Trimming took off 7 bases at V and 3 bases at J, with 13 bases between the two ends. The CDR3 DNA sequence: TGTGCCAGCATCCCTACAGGGAACTACGAGCAGTACTTC. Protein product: CASIPTGNYEQYF.